A selection of T cell receptor beta chains follows, all from one sample in a study of tumor-infiltrating lymphocytes in primary liver carcinoma. TCRdb ran MiXCR on the multiplex PCR reads and lists one entry per CDR3 protein. The sample consists of about 200,000 distinct CDR3 sequences, approximately 64% of them appearing once. Sequenced: peripheral blood. These receptors were obtained from an older woman with primary liver carcinoma and hepatitis B virus infection. Both conserved end residues are part of each CDR3. A D gene is named only where the DNA matches it firmly. Size values are once, few and many counts, or a class for expanded clones, and some rows have none.

abundance: NA
d_gene: TRBD1
j_gene: TRBJ1-1
v_gene: TRBV6-5
CDR3aa: CANSGTTGFTEAFF
CDR3nt: TGTGCCAACAGCGGGACGACAGGGTTCACTGAGGCTTTCTTT

abundance: many
d_gene: TRBD1
j_gene: TRBJ1-3
v_gene: TRBV5-4
CDR3aa: CASSLQGGSGNTIYF
CDR3nt: TGTGCCAGCAGCTTGCAGGGGGGCTCTGGAAACACCATATATTTT

abundance: once
d_gene: TRBD2
j_gene: TRBJ2-6
v_gene: TRBV11-2
CDR3aa: CPSNSNTPGLAVSRANVLTF
CDR3nt: TGTCCCAGCAACTCCAACACACCGGGACTAGCGGTCTCTAGGGCCAACGTCCTGACTTTC

abundance: many
d_gene: TRBD1
j_gene: TRBJ2-3
v_gene: TRBV29-1
CDR3aa: CSVERDRPTDTQYF
CDR3nt: TGCAGCGTAGAACGGGACAGGCCCACAGATACGCAGTATTTT

abundance: many
d_gene: NA
j_gene: TRBJ2-4
v_gene: TRBV5-4
CDR3aa: CASSPRDSAKNIQYF
CDR3nt: TGTGCCAGCAGCCCACGGGACTCAGCCAAAAACATTCAGTACTTC

abundance: once
d_gene: TRBD2
j_gene: TRBJ2-3
v_gene: TRBV4-1
CDR3aa: CARSLLPGGVDTQYF
CDR3nt: TGCGCCAGAAGCCTCCTACCGGGGGGGGTTGATACGCAGTATTTT

abundance: NA
d_gene: NA
j_gene: TRBJ2-2
v_gene: TRBV29-1
CDR3aa: CSVLLAGELSF
CDR3nt: TGCAGCGTTCTGCTCGCTGGGGAGCTGTCTTTT

abundance: NA
d_gene: TRBD2
j_gene: TRBJ2-1
v_gene: TRBV28
CDR3aa: CASRTTSVRGGEQFF
CDR3nt: TGTGCCAGCAGGACGACTAGCGTGAGAGGTGGTGAGCAGTTCTTC

abundance: NA
d_gene: NA
j_gene: TRBJ2-7
v_gene: TRBV11-2
CDR3aa: CASSLGLFYEQYF
CDR3nt: TGTGCCAGCAGCTTAGGACTATTCTACGAACAGTACTTC

abundance: NA
d_gene: TRBD2
j_gene: TRBJ2-7
v_gene: TRBV30
CDR3aa: CATERTSALFSYEQYF
CDR3nt: TGTGCCACGGAGAGGACTAGCGCATTGTTCTCCTACGAGCAGTACTTC

abundance: NA
d_gene: TRBD1
j_gene: TRBJ2-5
v_gene: TRBV2
CDR3aa: CASIRDRGYQETQYF
CDR3nt: TGTGCCAGCATCCGGGACAGGGGGTACCAAGAGACCCAGTACTTC

abundance: few
d_gene: TRBD2
j_gene: TRBJ2-5
v_gene: TRBV25-1
CDR3aa: CAGENSGGVAQYF
CDR3nt: TGTGCCGGAGAAAATAGCGGGGGTGTAGCCCAGTACTTC

abundance: once
d_gene: NA
j_gene: TRBJ2-4
v_gene: TRBV7-2
CDR3aa: CASSLGPGATAKNIQYF
CDR3nt: TGTGCCAGCAGCTTAGGACCTGGGGCCACAGCCAAAAACATTCAGTACTTC

abundance: NA
d_gene: TRBD2
j_gene: TRBJ2-5
v_gene: TRBV5-1
CDR3aa: CASSLSVSGSREQYF
CDR3nt: TGCGCCAGCAGCTTGAGTGTTAGCGGGAGTCGAGAGCAGTACTTC

abundance: NA
d_gene: NA
j_gene: TRBJ1-6
v_gene: TRBV9
CDR3aa: CASSVDASPLHF
CDR3nt: TGTGCCAGCAGCGTAGATGCCTCACCCCTCCACTTT

abundance: NA
d_gene: NA
j_gene: TRBJ2-1
v_gene: TRBV11-2
CDR3aa: CARGLPDHNEQFF
CDR3nt: TGTGCCAGGGGCTTGCCAGATCATAATGAGCAGTTCTTC

abundance: NA
d_gene: NA
j_gene: TRBJ2-7
v_gene: TRBV11-2
CDR3aa: CTSSFPGLHYEQYF
CDR3nt: TGTACCAGCAGCTTTCCGGGATTGCACTACGAGCAGTACTTC

abundance: NA
d_gene: NA
j_gene: TRBJ1-1
v_gene: TRBV2
CDR3aa: CASAKEGGENTEAFF
CDR3nt: TGTGCCAGCGCCAAGGAGGGTGGGGAGAACACTGAAGCTTTCTTT

abundance: many
d_gene: NA
j_gene: TRBJ1-5
v_gene: TRBV6-1
CDR3aa: CASSEKLNSNQPQHF
CDR3nt: TGTGCCAGCAGTGAAAAGCTTAATAGCAATCAGCCCCAGCATTTT

abundance: NA
d_gene: NA
j_gene: TRBJ2-7
v_gene: TRBV6-1
CDR3aa: CVSSYLCGRLPYEQYF
CDR3nt: NA

abundance: NA
d_gene: NA
j_gene: TRBJ2-7
v_gene: TRBV11-2
CDR3aa: CASRPRVGDDSYEQYF
CDR3nt: TGTGCCAGCAGACCCCGGGTAGGGGATGACTCCTACGAGCAGTACTTC

abundance: NA
d_gene: NA
j_gene: TRBJ2-3
v_gene: TRBV11-2
CDR3aa: CVNSGTTDMQYF
CDR3nt: TGTGTCAACAGCGGTACCACAGATATGCAGTATTTT

abundance: NA
d_gene: TRBD1
j_gene: TRBJ2-1
v_gene: TRBV7-8
CDR3aa: CASSLQGQGRVWQFF
CDR3nt: TGTGCCAGCAGCTTACAGGGACAGGGGAGGGTATGGCAGTTCTTC

abundance: NA
d_gene: TRBD2
j_gene: TRBJ2-5
v_gene: TRBV28
CDR3aa: CASCSMASGKGRTQYF
CDR3nt: TGTGCCAGCTGTTCCATGGCTAGCGGGAAGGGTAGGACCCAGTACTTC

abundance: NA
d_gene: NA
j_gene: TRBJ1-2
v_gene: TRBV20-1
CDR3aa: CSARDKSGGLTTYGYTF
CDR3nt: TGCAGTGCTAGAGATAAGTCGGGGGGACTTACAACCTATGGCTACACCTTC

abundance: many
d_gene: TRBD1
j_gene: TRBJ1-2
v_gene: TRBV12-5
CDR3aa: CASGLGTGLGYTF
CDR3nt: TGTGCTAGTGGTTTGGGGACAGGGCTGGGCTACACCTTC

abundance: NA
d_gene: NA
j_gene: TRBJ2-5
v_gene: TRBV12-3/TRBV12-4
CDR3aa: CTSRRGVETQYF
CDR3nt: TGTACCAGCCGCAGGGGGGTGGAGACCCAGTATTTC